These 21 T cell receptor beta chains were all obtained from the same sample, sequenced in a study of CD8 T cells in ankylosing spondylitis. TCRdb processed the 5' RACE reads anew with MiXCR; each CDR3 protein has one entry. The sample shows hundreds of thousands of distinct CDR3 sequences, roughly 20% of them seen only once. Sequencing was done on a sample of blood, either unsorted or a sorted T cell fraction (not recorded which). Every receptor here comes from a male donor with ankylosing spondylitis or in good health (not recorded which).

The rearrangement joins TRBV7-2 to TRBJ1-3; D is ambiguous. V was clipped by 4 bases and J by 2 bases, with 9 bases between them. This CDR3 comprises 14 residues. Germline V CDR1 and CDR2: SGHTA, FQGNSA. The CDR3 coding sequence is TGTGCCAGCAGCTCAAGGCCACCTGGAAACACCATATATTTT. This encodes CASSSRPPGNTIYF.

The chain uses TRBV12-3 or TRBV12-4 and TRBJ2-2, with TRBD1 identical over 9 bases. Trimming took 7 bases from V and 2 from J; bases not matched to a gene: 11. The CDR3 extends over 17 amino acids. This chain's CDR3 is CASTPSMGQGNTGELFF. In DNA form, the CDR3 reads TGTGCCAGCACACCCAGTATGGGACAGGGCAACACCGGGGAGCTGTTTTTT.

This clonotype occurred a few times. V gene TRBV12-3 or TRBV12-4 combines with J gene TRBJ1-2; 7 positions agree with TRBD1. The CDR3 extends over 14 amino acids. V lost 0 bases to trimming and J lost 7 bases; unmatched junction nucleotides: 5. CDR3 amino acids: CASSLAGTVSGYTF. CDR3 DNA: TGTGCCAGCAGTTTAGCCGGGACAGTTTCTGGCTACACCTTC.

The rearrangement links TRBV6-9 to TRBJ2-7; no clear D gene. The ends were cut back, 2 bases at V and 2 bases at J, with 7 bases in the middle. The germline gives CDR1 MNHGY, CDR2 SVAAGI. The CDR3 spans 13 residues. The CDR3 coding sequence is TGTGCCAGCAGTTATGGGCATCCCTACGAGCAGTACGTC. Amino acid sequence: CASSYGHPYEQYV.

This clonotype was seen more than once but under ten times. The chain uses TRBV3-1 and TRBJ2-5, with a weak D call TRBD2 (5 bases). This CDR3 region has 17 residues. The V gene's germline CDR1 is LGHDT and CDR2 YNNKEL (reference sequence). V was shortened by 0 bases and J by 0 bases, with 14 bases between the two germline ends. The CDR3 DNA is TGTGCCAGCAGCCAAGATGAGCTAGCTTGGTACCAAGAGACCCAGTACTTC. It encodes CASSQDELAWYQETQYF.

The CDR3 loop reads CASSLQGGTQHF. The DNA for the CDR3 is TGTGCCAGCAGCCTGCAGGGGGGGACCCAGCATTTT. The genes are TRBV3-1 and TRBJ1-5; 7 positions match TRBD1. The CDR3 is made up of 12 amino acids. The V segment lost 4 bases and the J segment 11 bases; nucleotides outside the gene matches: 5. Germline V CDR1 and CDR2: LGHDT, YNNKEL (reference sequence).

V and J are TRBV12-3 or TRBV12-4 and TRBJ1-1; possibly TRBD1 for D (5 bases). CDR3 length equals 13 residues. V lost 4 bases to trimming and J lost 4 bases, with 10 bases between them. CDR3 protein: CASSSQGFTEAFF. In DNA form, the CDR3 reads TGTGCCAGCAGTTCCCAGGGTTTCACTGAAGCTTTCTTT.

The chain joins TRBV24-1 to TRBJ2-1; the D is unclear. V lost 2 bases to trimming and J lost 8 bases, with 9 bases between them. The CDR3 is made up of 13 amino acids. Germline V gene data show CDR1 as KGHDR and CDR2 as SFDVKD. This CDR3 reads CATSDSLPDEQFF. DNA for the CDR3: TGTGCCACCAGTGATTCACTCCCGGATGAGCAGTTCTTC.

The chain has TRBV12-3 or TRBV12-4 and TRBJ1-1; D unresolved. The CDR3 spans 14 residues. Deletions cut 6 bases from V and 1 base from J, with 12 bases between. The CDR3 spells CASSPLLGNTEAFF. In DNA, the CDR3 is TGTGCCAGCAGCCCCTTACTTGGGAACACTGAAGCTTTCTTT.

The sample holds a few counts of this clonotype. This chain links TRBV19 with TRBJ2-2, with 7 nucleotides matching TRBD1. The CDR3 is made up of 15 amino acids. V was pared by 6 bases and J by 4 bases, with 8 bases of the junction left unmatched. Germline CDR1 reads LNHDA; CDR2 reads SQIVND (reference sequence). The CDR3 loop reads CASRVDRTTTGELFF. CDR3 sequence (DNA): TGTGCCAGTAGGGTGGACAGGACAACCACCGGGGAGCTGTTTTTT.

The V call is TRBV2, the J call TRBJ1-4, with a tentative D call TRBD1 (6 bases). Trimming took off 7 bases at V and 0 bases at J, with 12 bases between the two ends. Germline CDR1 SNHLY, CDR2 FYNNEI. This CDR3 has 15 residues. The chain's CDR3 is CASNRAKATNEKLFF. DNA of the CDR3: TGTGCCAGCAACAGGGCTAAGGCAACTAATGAAAAACTGTTTTTT.

This clonotype was counted at least ten times. The rearrangement links TRBV20-1 to TRBJ1-1, with TRBD1 as a possible D gene (5 bases). The V gene's germline CDR1 is DFQATT and CDR2 SNEGSKA (reference sequence). The CDR3 loop spans 11 amino acids. The V end lost 6 bases, the J end lost 5 bases, and 10 bases lay between the germline ends. The CDR3 protein is CSAGGGTEAFF. Written as DNA, the CDR3 is TGCAGTGCGGGTGGGGGGACTGAAGCTTTCTTT.

The J gene is TRBJ1-5, the V gene TRBV20-1, with D uncertain. The CDR3 spans 14 residues. V was trimmed by 0 bases and J by 2 bases, leaving 8 bases between them. In germline, CDR1 is DFQATT, CDR2 SNEGSKA (reference sequence). The CDR3 DNA follows: TGCAGTGCTAGAGATACTCGGGGCAATCAGCCCCAGCATTTT. As protein: CSARDTRGNQPQHF.

The J gene is TRBJ1-1, the V gene TRBV7-2; no clear D gene. CDR3 length equals 12 residues. With 7 bases removed from V and 1 base from J, the gap between germline ends came to 7 bases. Germline CDR1 is SGHTA and CDR2 is FQGNSA. CDR3 amino acids: CASTAGNTEAFF. The CDR3 DNA sequence: TGTGCCAGCACGGCTGGGAACACTGAAGCTTTCTTT. Based on the CDR3 plus reference TRBV7-2 and TRBJ1-1, the full variable domain is GAGVSQSPSNKVTEKGKDVELRCDPISGHTALYWYRQSLGQGLEFLIYFQGNSAPDKSGLPSDRFSAERTGGSVSTLTIQRTQQEDSAVYLCASTAGNTEAFFGQGTRLTVV.

This clonotype was detected only a few times. This chain uses TRBV2 with TRBJ2-1; D remains unclear. The CDR3 consists of 15 residues. V lost 1 base and J 2 bases, leaving 9 bases between the germline ends. Germline values: CDR1 SNHLY, CDR2 FYNNEI. The CDR3, as DNA: TGTGCCAGCAGTGAAGGACCCTCCGCCTACAATGAGCAGTTCTTC. Its translation is CASSEGPSAYNEQFF.

The CDR3 spells CASSLSGVAYEQYV. In nucleotides, the CDR3 is TGTGCCAGCAGTTTATCGGGCGTGGCCTACGAGCAGTACGTC. The chain carries TRBV12-3 or TRBV12-4 and TRBJ2-7, with D unresolved. Trimming left V 2 bases short and J 2 bases short, with 10 bases between. CDR3 length: 14 amino acids.

The rearrangement uses TRBV12-3 or TRBV12-4 and TRBJ2-6; TRBD1 agrees at 8 bases. The CDR3 sequence is 18 residues long. V lost 3 bases and J lost 0; bases outside the gene matches: 7. CDR3 protein: CASSFLGTGISGANVLTF. CDR3 bases: TGTGCCAGCAGTTTTCTCGGGACAGGCATCTCTGGGGCCAACGTCCTGACTTTC.

This clonotype was found a few times. This chain links TRBV9 with TRBJ2-1, with 12 bases that match TRBD2. Germline V CDR1 and CDR2: SGDLS, YYNGEE. Trimming at V came to 7 bases and at J to 7 bases, leaving 9 bases not matched to a gene. This CDR3 region has 15 residues. The CDR3 sequence: CASASGRALWNEQFF. For the CDR3, the DNA is TGTGCCAGCGCTAGCGGGAGGGCACTTTGGAATGAGCAGTTCTTC.

This clonotype came up many times. The chain carries TRBV20-1 and TRBJ2-7; 7 nucleotides align to TRBD1. The length of the CDR3 is 13 residues. Trimming cost V 5 bases and J 3 bases; bases outside gene matches: 7. CDR1 DFQATT and CDR2 SNEGSKA come from the germline V gene (reference sequence). CDR3 bases: TGCAGTGCTTCAGGGGGACGGAACTACGAGCAGTACGTC. Translating gives CSASGGRNYEQYV.

This clonotype was counted a few times. The rearrangement joins TRBV13 to TRBJ2-1, with TRBD1 matching 8 bases. The CDR3 spans 17 residues. Germline V gives CDR1 PRHDT, CDR2 FYEKMQ (reference sequence). J lost 0 bases, V lost 4 bases, and 8 bases had no gene match. CDR3 in DNA: TGTGCCAGCAGCTATACACTCGGACAGGGCTCCTACAATGAGCAGTTCTTC. This encodes CASSYTLGQGSYNEQFF.

The sample holds a few counts of this clonotype. The rearrangement joins TRBV6-5 to TRBJ1-1; D gene ambiguous. Germline assignment: CDR1 MNHEY and CDR2 SVGAGI. The CDR3 sequence is 14 residues long. Trimming shortened V by 0 bases and J by 1 base, and 6 bases separated the two germline ends. The CDR3 spells CASSYSYRNTEAFF. The CDR3 DNA reads as TGTGCCAGCAGTTACTCGTATCGGAACACTGAAGCTTTCTTT.